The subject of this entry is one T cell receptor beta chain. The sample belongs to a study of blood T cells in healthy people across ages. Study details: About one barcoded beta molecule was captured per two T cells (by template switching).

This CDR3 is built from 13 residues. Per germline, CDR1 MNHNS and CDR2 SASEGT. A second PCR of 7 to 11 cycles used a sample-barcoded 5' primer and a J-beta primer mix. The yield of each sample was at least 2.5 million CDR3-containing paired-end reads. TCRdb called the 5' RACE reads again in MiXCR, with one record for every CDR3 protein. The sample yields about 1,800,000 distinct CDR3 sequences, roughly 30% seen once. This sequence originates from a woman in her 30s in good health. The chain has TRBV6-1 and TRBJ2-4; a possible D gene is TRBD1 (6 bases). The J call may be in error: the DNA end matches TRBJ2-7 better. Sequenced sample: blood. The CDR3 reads CAIGHDRTHEQYF. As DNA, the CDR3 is TGTGCCATCGGGCATGACAGGACCCACGAGCAGTACTTC.